This T cell receptor beta chain is from a study of Ad26.COV2.S vaccination and SARS-CoV-2 variants. The overall study: Intramuscular Ad26.COV2.S doses were given once or twice, 56 days apart.

Clones were read by immunoSEQ multiplex PCR, and TCRdb kept only the in-frame ones, dropping some. Counted here are 240,000 or so clones, 88% occurring once; the ten biggest clones make up about 10%. Losses at the gene ends were 3 bases for V and 0 bases for J; bases not matched to a gene: 3. Germline V gene sequence: CDR1 SGHRS, CDR2 YFSETQ. CDR3 length equals 15 residues. Study results and limitations: With respect to non-spike TCR breadth, vaccine and placebo recipients were similar.

For this clone: The target antigen is unknown.

As to treatment: about 20 received Ad26.COV2.S at low or high dose, single or two shots; several received placebo; per-sample allocation not given. Each sample was drawn 63 days after the first injection (of vaccine or placebo). The TCR sequence derives from a person between 18 and 65 years old who received the Ad26.COV2.S COVID-19 vaccine or a placebo. Sequences were derived from peripheral blood, sampled in a trial of Ad26.COV2.S vaccine versus placebo. The chain combines TRBV5-1 with TRBJ2-7; 10 bases map to TRBD2. The CDR3 protein is CASSWGLASSYEQYF. Here the CDR3 DNA reads TGCGCCAGCAGCTGGGGACTAGCGAGCTCCTACGAGCAGTACTTC. Filled out from reference TRBV5-1 and TRBJ2-7, the complete variable domain reads KAGVTQTPRYLIKTRGQQVTLSCSPISGHRSVSWYQQTPGQGLQFLFEYFSETQRNKGNFPGRFSGRQFSNSRSEMNVSTLELGDSALYLCASSWGLASSYEQYFGPGTRLTVT.